The next 15 T cell receptor beta chains were all read from a single sample in a study of PD-L1 blockade in urothelial cancer. Assay: immunoSEQ multiplex PCR; the TCRdb copy retains only in-frame clones and omits some. Of more than 65,000 clones in the sample, about 90% were seen once. The sample consisted of PBMCs, taken around atezolizumab (anti-PD-L1) treatment. The receptors derive from a woman in her 70s with urothelial cancer.

The chain is built from TRBV6-1 and TRBJ1-1; D possibly corresponds to TRBD1 (5 bases). The CDR3 runs 13 residues. V dropped 7 bases and J dropped 7 bases, with 16 bases sitting between them. Germline CDR1 MNHNS, CDR2 SASEGT. CDR3 in DNA: TGTGCCAGCACTTGGCGCGGGGGTGGTGAAGCTTTCTTT. Translating it yields CASTWRGGGEAFF.

The chain combines TRBV29-1 with TRBJ1-2; 7 nucleotides line up with TRBD1. V lost 3 bases and J lost 8; bases outside the gene matches: 9. CDR1 is SQVTM and CDR2 is ANQGSEA in the germline V gene. CDR3 length equals 13 residues. CDR3 amino acids: CSVDARGVYGYTF. The CDR3 nucleotides read TGCAGCGTTGACGCCAGGGGGGTTTACGGCTACACCTTC.

V is TRBV28 and J is TRBJ2-7; D may be TRBD2 (6 bases). Germline assignment: CDR1 MDHEN and CDR2 SYDVKM. V was pared by 5 bases and J by 3 bases, with 14 bases between. The CDR3 covers 14 residues. CDR3 sequence reads: CASSLQGGGYEQYF. Here the CDR3 DNA reads TGTGCCAGCAGTCTTCAGGGAGGCGGCTACGAGCAGTACTTC.

The V gene is TRBV9, the J gene TRBJ1-3; D call uncertain. The CDR3 loop spans 10 amino acids. V was clipped by 7 bases and J by 8 bases, with 7 bases between them. In germline, CDR1 is SGDLS, CDR2 YYNGEE. CDR3 sequence reads: CASGGDTIYF. DNA for the CDR3: TGTGCCAGCGGCGGAGACACCATATATTTT. Full variable domain (rest looked up from reference TRBV9 and TRBJ1-3): DSGVTQTPKHLITATGQRVTLRCSPRSGDLSVYWYQQSLDQGLQFLIQYYNGEERAKGNILERFSAQQFPDLHSELNLSSLELGDSALYFCASGGDTIYFGEGSWLTVV.

The chain combines TRBV28 with TRBJ2-3; unclear D gene. Trimming took 0 bases from V and 3 from J, leaving 7 bases between them. The CDR3 runs 14 residues. Germline V gene lookup returns CDR1 MDHEN and CDR2 SYDVKM. CDR3 protein: CASSLWELTDTQYF. As DNA, the CDR3 is TGTGCCAGCAGTTTATGGGAGCTTACAGATACGCAGTATTTT.

The chain combines TRBV5-1 with TRBJ2-1; 11 bases align to TRBD2. CDR3 length: 15 residues. Losses at the gene ends were 5 bases for V and 5 bases for J; bases not matched to a gene: 6. Looked up from germline, CDR1 is SGHRS and CDR2 is YFSETQ. DNA of the CDR3: TGCGCCAGCAGTTCGCTTAGCGGGAGGGACAATGAGCAGTTCTTC. Amino acid sequence: CASSSLSGRDNEQFF.

The chain has TRBV11-3 and TRBJ1-1, with D hard to call. CDR1 is SGHNT, CDR2 YENEEA, per germline. Trimming stripped 1 base from V and 5 bases from J, with 8 bases between. This CDR3 spans 13 amino acids. CDR3 sequence reads: CASSLAWETEAFF. CDR3 coding DNA: TGTGCCAGCAGCTTAGCCTGGGAGACTGAAGCTTTCTTT.

The chain employs TRBV2 and TRBJ2-3, with 8 bases that match TRBD2. Looked up from germline, CDR1 is SNHLY and CDR2 is FYNNEI. Losses at the gene ends were 4 bases for V and 4 bases for J; bases not matched to a gene: 13. CDR3 length: 17 amino acids. CDR3 DNA sequence: TGTGCCAGCAGTGTTCCCTACGACGGGGGGGTTTCAGATACGCAGTATTTT. Protein sequence: CASSVPYDGGVSDTQYF.

J is TRBJ1-1 and V is TRBV6-1, with D perhaps TRBD1 (5 bases). This CDR3 has 13 amino acids. Germline V gene lookup returns CDR1 MNHNS and CDR2 SASEGT. V dropped 6 bases and J dropped 0 bases, with 8 bases sitting between them. The CDR3 DNA follows: TGTGCCAGCAGGGGGGGGGTGAACACTGAAGCTTTCTTT. Amino acid sequence: CASRGGVNTEAFF.

Only one count was recorded for this clone. V and J are TRBV19 and TRBJ2-4; 7 nucleotides align to TRBD1. Germline loops: CDR1 LNHDA, CDR2 SQIVND (reference sequence). Trimming took 3 bases from V and 6 from J; bases not matched to a gene: 2. CDR3 length: 13 amino acids. The CDR3 DNA is TGTGCCAGTAGTATTAGGACAGGAAACATTCAGTACTTC. Its translation is CASSIRTGNIQYF.

The genes are TRBV15 and TRBJ1-1; the D gene is possibly TRBD1 (5 bases). V was pared by 0 bases and J by 5 bases, with 13 bases between. The V gene's germline CDR1 is LNHNV and CDR2 YYDKDF (reference sequence). This CDR3 is built from 15 residues. CDR3 nucleotide sequence: TGTGCCACCAGCAGAGATACCGGGAGACAGACTGAAGCTTTCTTT. It is translated as CATSRDTGRQTEAFF.

The chain links TRBV5-6 to TRBJ2-2, with a weak D call TRBD1 (6 bases). Germline V lookup: CDR1 SGHDT, CDR2 YYEEEE. The CDR3 spans 16 residues. Trimming shortened V by 0 bases and J by 3 bases, and 12 bases separated the two germline ends. In DNA form, the CDR3 reads TGTGCCAGCAGCTTGGACTGGGGGCGAGACACCGGGGAGCTGTTTTTT. Encoded protein: CASSLDWGRDTGELFF.

The rearrangement links TRBV4-3 to TRBJ1-3; D unresolved. The germline gives CDR1 LGHNA, CDR2 YSLEER. Deletions cut 0 bases from V and 0 bases from J, with 9 bases between. The CDR3 consists of 16 residues. CDR3 nucleotide sequence: TGCGCCAGCAGCCAAGAAGCATGGAGCTCTGGAAACACCATATATTTT. The encoded protein is CASSQEAWSSGNTIYF.

The rearrangement joins TRBV7-9 to TRBJ2-1, with 7 bases matching TRBD2. V was pared by 5 bases and J by 3 bases, with 13 bases of the junction left unmatched. The CDR3 totals 17 residues. In germline, CDR1 is SEHNR, CDR2 FQNEAQ (reference sequence). The CDR3: CASSPRLQAGFYNEQFF. DNA of the CDR3: TGTGCCAGCAGCCCACGCCTGCAAGCGGGATTCTACAATGAGCAGTTCTTC. Filled out from reference TRBV7-9 and TRBJ2-1, the complete variable domain reads DTGVSQNPRHKITKRGQNVTFRCDPISEHNRLYWYRQTLGQGPEFLTYFQNEAQLEKSRLLSDRFSAERPKGSFSTLEIQRTEQGDSAMYLCASSPRLQAGFYNEQFFGPGTRLTVL.

The rearrangement uses TRBV2 and TRBJ2-1, with 11 bases identical to TRBD2. The CDR3 covers 15 residues. Germline V lookup: CDR1 SNHLY, CDR2 FYNNEI. The J segment lost 4 bases and the V segment lost 7 bases, leaving 6 bases of the junction unmatched. CDR3 region: CASKGRLAGYNEQFF. In nucleotides, the CDR3 is TGTGCCAGCAAGGGAAGACTAGCGGGGTACAATGAGCAGTTCTTC.